This passage covers 15 T cell receptor beta chains from one sample sequenced in a study of blood T cell repertoires in COVID-19. Clones were read by immunoSEQ multiplex PCR, and TCRdb kept only the in-frame ones, dropping some. The sample holds approximately 350,000 clones, about 90% seen once. The specimen sequenced was peripheral blood. The receptors stem from a woman under 30 who had recovered from COVID-19.

This chain joins TRBV24-1 and TRBJ2-3, with D tentatively TRBD2 (7 bases). This CDR3 has 15 residues. Trimming cost V 9 bases and J 0 bases, with 15 bases left between them. CDR1 and CDR2 from the germline V gene are KGHDR and SFDVKD. CDR3 loop: CATGGAVTSTDTQYF. For the CDR3, the DNA is TGTGCCACCGGGGGGGCAGTCACTAGCACAGATACGCAGTATTTT.

The chain joins TRBV30 to TRBJ1-6; 10 bases line up with TRBD1. The CDR3 loop spans 16 amino acids. The germline gives CDR1 GTSNPN, CDR2 SVGIG (reference sequence). The junction had 2 bases not matched to a gene; V was cut back by 0 bases and J by 3 bases. The CDR3 DNA is TGTGCCTGGAGTGTAGGGACAGGGGTCTATAATTCACCCCTCCACTTT. It encodes CAWSVGTGVYNSPLHF.

The genes are TRBV7-2 and TRBJ2-1; 8 bases fit TRBD2. This CDR3 contains 16 residues. Germline assignment: CDR1 SGHTA and CDR2 FQGNSA. The junction had 7 bases not matched to a gene; V was cut back by 1 base and J by 5 bases. CDR3 loop: CASSLVSGGWNNEQFF. CDR3 nucleotides: TGTGCCAGCAGCTTAGTTTCGGGAGGGTGGAACAATGAGCAGTTCTTC.

This chain uses TRBV24-1 with TRBJ2-3; D possibly corresponds to TRBD1 (6 bases). Germline V CDR1 and CDR2: KGHDR, SFDVKD. V lost 5 bases to trimming and J lost 2 bases, with 13 bases between them. CDR3 length equals 15 residues. The CDR3 DNA follows: TGTGCCACCAGTGGGCAGGGGATATTCACAGATACGCAGTATTTT. Protein: CATSGQGIFTDTQYF.

The chain carries TRBV11-2 and TRBJ2-1, with 11 bases that match TRBD2. CDR1 and CDR2 from the germline V gene are SGHAT and FQNNGV. Germline trimming cut 6 bases from V and 4 bases from J; bases unmatched to any gene: 8. The length of the CDR3 is 16 residues. CDR3 in amino acids: CASRLSGRAVYNEQFF. The CDR3 nucleotides are TGTGCCAGCAGACTTAGCGGGAGGGCCGTTTACAATGAGCAGTTCTTC.

The rearrangement uses TRBV9 and TRBJ2-4; 10 bases fit TRBD1. The CDR3 totals 14 residues. The J segment lost 9 bases and the V segment lost 4 bases, leaving 7 bases of the junction unmatched. Germline V gives CDR1 SGDLS, CDR2 YYNGEE. CDR3 nucleotides: TGTGCCAGCAGCCCCGGGACAGGGGAGGGCATTCAGTACTTC. This gives the protein CASSPGTGEGIQYF.

In nucleotides, the CDR3 is TGCGCCAGCAGCCAAGACCTGGGGGGGGAGACCCAGTACTTC. Its translation: CASSQDLGGETQYF. The chain joins TRBV4-3 to TRBJ2-5, with TRBD2 matching over 7 bases. V lost 0 bases, J lost 5 bases, and 3 bases stayed unmatched. The germline gives CDR1 LGHNA, CDR2 YSLEER. The CDR3 length is 14 residues.

This clone was observed a single time. Other DNA variants within this sample encode the same CDR3. The genes are TRBV6-2 or TRBV6-3 and TRBJ1-2; no firm D call. Germline lookup yields CDR1 MNHEY and CDR2 SVGEGT. Trimming stripped 4 bases from V and 6 bases from J, with 6 bases between. This CDR3 region has 11 residues. In DNA, the CDR3 is TGTGCCAGCAGTTTCCCAGATGGCTACACCTTC. The encoded protein is CASSFPDGYTF.

The J gene is TRBJ2-1, the V gene TRBV10-3; 12 positions match TRBD2. Unmatched junction bases numbered 9, after V lost 3 bases and J lost 0 bases. Germline assignment: CDR1 ENHRY and CDR2 SYGVKD. The CDR3 has 19 residues. Here the CDR3 reads CAISDPSGRDLSSYNEQFF. The CDR3 DNA reads TGTGCCATCAGTGACCCTAGCGGGAGGGACCTCAGCTCCTACAATGAGCAGTTCTTC.

The chain couples TRBV7-2 to TRBJ2-3; TRBD2 matches 7 bases. V shed 5 bases, J shed 6 bases, and the junction held 5 bases outside the gene matches. The CDR3 contains 13 residues. The germline V gene encodes CDR1 SGHTA and CDR2 FQGNSA. The DNA for the CDR3 is TGTGCCAGCAGCCCCGAGCGGGGCGATACGCAGTATTTT. It specifies CASSPERGDTQYF.

The rearrangement uses TRBV12-3 or TRBV12-4 and TRBJ2-7; D may be TRBD2 (5 bases). V was shortened by 5 bases and J by 2 bases, with 10 bases between the two germline ends. This CDR3 is 13 amino acids long. CDR3 amino acids: CASSRAGTYEQYV. In DNA form, the CDR3 reads TGTGCCAGCAGTCGAGCCGGGACCTACGAGCAGTACGTC.

The V call is TRBV7-8, the J call TRBJ1-2, with D possibly TRBD1 on 6 matching bases. Trimming took off 5 bases at V and 4 bases at J, with 23 bases between the two ends. Germline CDR1 SGHVS, CDR2 FQNEAQ. This CDR3 spans 17 amino acids. In nucleotides, the CDR3 is TGTGCCAGCAGCCGAAATCGAACGGGACATGGACGCTATGGCTACACCTTC. Translated: CASSRNRTGHGRYGYTF.

The J gene is TRBJ1-2, the V gene TRBV7-2; D might be TRBD1 (5 bases). V lost 1 base and J 2 bases, leaving 8 bases between the germline ends. The CDR3 extends over 14 amino acids. CDR1 and CDR2 from the germline V gene are SGHTA and FQGNSA. The CDR3 sequence: CASSLGQGNYGYTF. CDR3 DNA: TGTGCCAGCAGCTTAGGGCAGGGCAACTATGGCTACACCTTC.

The genes are TRBV5-1 and TRBJ2-6; tentatively, D is TRBD1 (6 bases). Looked up from germline, CDR1 is SGHRS and CDR2 is YFSETQ. The V gene lost 0 bases and the J gene lost 0 bases, with 13 bases spanning the gap. CDR3 length: 18 amino acids. CDR3 sequence: CASSLGGTGSSGANVLTF. The CDR3 nucleotides read TGCGCCAGCAGCTTGGGGGGTACAGGGAGCTCTGGGGCCAACGTCCTGACTTTC.

The chain uses TRBV7-8 and TRBJ2-3; 9 positions match TRBD2. Trimming cost V 0 bases and J 3 bases; bases outside gene matches: 7. The CDR3 has 17 residues. CDR1 and CDR2 (germline): SGHVS, FQNEAQ. As DNA, the CDR3 is TGTGCCAGCAGCTTAGCGCTTAATAGCGGGAGTACAGATACGCAGTATTTT. Amino acid sequence: CASSLALNSGSTDTQYF.